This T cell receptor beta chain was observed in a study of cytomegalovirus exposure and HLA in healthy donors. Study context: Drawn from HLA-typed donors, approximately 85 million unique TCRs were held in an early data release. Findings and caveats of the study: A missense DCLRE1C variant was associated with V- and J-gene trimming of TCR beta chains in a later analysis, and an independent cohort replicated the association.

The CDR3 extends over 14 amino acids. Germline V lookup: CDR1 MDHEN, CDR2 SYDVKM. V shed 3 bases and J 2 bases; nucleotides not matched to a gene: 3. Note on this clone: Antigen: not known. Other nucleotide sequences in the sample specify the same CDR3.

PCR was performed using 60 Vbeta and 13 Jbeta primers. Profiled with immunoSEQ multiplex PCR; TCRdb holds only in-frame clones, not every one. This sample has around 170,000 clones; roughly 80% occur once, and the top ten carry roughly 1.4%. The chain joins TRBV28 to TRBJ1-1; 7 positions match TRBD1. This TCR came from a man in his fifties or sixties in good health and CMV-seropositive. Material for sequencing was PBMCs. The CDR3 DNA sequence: TGTGCCAGCAGTTTGCAGGGGGTCAACACTGAAGCTTTCTTT. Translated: CASSLQGVNTEAFF.